This T cell receptor (beta chain) was profiled in a study of patients and donors after allogeneic stem cell transplantation. TCRdb independently ran MiXCR on the RT-PCR reads; one entry per CDR3 protein. The sample holds roughly 960,000 distinct CDR3 sequences, about a sixth seen once. With 8 bases clipped from V and 6 bases from J, the junction kept 10 bases outside the gene matches. The germline V gene has CDR1 MNHEY and CDR2 SMNVEV (reference sequence). The CDR3 length is 14 residues. The material sequenced was blood, either unsorted or a sorted T cell fraction (not recorded which). The chain recombines TRBV27 with TRBJ2-3; TRBD2 agrees at 8 bases. The source of this sequence is a human donor who was either an allogeneic HSCT recipient or a stem cell or donor lymphocyte infusion donor (not recorded which). It is not recorded whose cells these are; they may come from a transplant donor. The CDR3 DNA sequence: TGTGCCAGCCGGGGGACTAGGCCTCGGGATACGCAGTATTTT. It yields the protein CASRGTRPRDTQYF.